This TCR beta chain was obtained from a study of blood T cell repertoires in COVID-19. Study-wide context: Specimens from acute and convalescent COVID-19 originated in the United States, Italy and Spain. From T cells, B-cell-depleted T cells, or PBMCs came the material, which was cDNA or gDNA.

The CDR3 runs 13 residues. Germline V CDR1 and CDR2: SGHVS, FNYEAQ. With 3 bases removed from V and 4 bases from J, the gap between germline ends came to 6 bases. Authors' analysis steps: Quantification of nucleated cells was approximated via reference gene primer amplification. Produced via immunoSEQ multiplex PCR; TCRdb's table is partial and in-frame only. V and J calls and clone size are as listed in that table; D and trimming were resolved from the DNA. This table has about 14,000 clones, roughly 75% appearing once. Sequences were obtained from peripheral blood. This rearrangement joins TRBV7-6 to TRBJ2-2; D not resolved. This clonotype was sampled from a boy aged 2 to 9 with active or convalescent COVID-19. CDR3 loop: CASSFSGTGELFF. Written as DNA, the CDR3 is TGTGCCAGCAGCTTCTCGGGCACCGGGGAGCTGTTTTTT.